A selection of T cell receptor beta chains follows, all from one sample in a study of blood T cells in healthy people across ages. TCRdb redid the calling of the 5' RACE reads with MiXCR, one entry per CDR3 protein. Of just under 900,000 distinct CDR3 sequences listed, about 28% are singletons. The specimen was blood. These receptors were collected from a woman older than 75 in good health. The conserved cysteine and the conserved F or W are not part of the CDR3 here. Some rows mark clone size as missing; the rest say once, few, many or name a class of expanded clone.

size: -; V: TRBV9; CDR3: ASSVACVRLQQQVLEKLF
size: many; V: TRBV5-1; CDR3: ASSFGLAGNEQF
size: many; V: TRBV27; CDR3: ASQQGALSAEQY
size: -; V: TRBV2; CDR3: ASGPQANYGYT
size: -; V: TRBV12-3/TRBV12-4; CDR3: ASRGTVPFYSPLH
size: -; V: TRBV15; CDR3: ATSRVPVGGGRTGELF
size: many; V: TRBV24-1; CDR3: ATSDWTGSTDTQY
size: -; V: TRBV4-1; CDR3: ASSQFEGQNYGYT
size: many; V: TRBV20-1; CDR3: SARGAGNQPQH
size: many; V: TRBV7-6; CDR3: ASSLADRVETQY
size: few; V: TRBV18; CDR3: ASSPGTGLPYEQF
size: few; V: TRBV6-6; CDR3: ASRPLGSTYNSPLH
size: few; V: TRBV3-1; CDR3: ASSHVWGGGSDTQY
size: -; V: TRBV7-9; CDR3: ASSQHTNEAF
size: many; V: TRBV7-2; CDR3: ASSLVGQAADTQY
size: -; V: TRBV4-2; CDR3: TSSQGQSESYGYT
size: few; V: TRBV6-6; CDR3: ASSYSRGSGGGELF
size: many; V: TRBV19; CDR3: ASKDYNEQF
size: many; V: TRBV7-6; CDR3: ASRRGPPPFYEQY
size: few; V: TRBV30; CDR3: AWSTGSTDTQY
size: -; V: TRBV6-1; CDR3: ASRDRENTGELF
size: -; V: TRBV6-6; CDR3: ANRSSGSYTGELF
size: -; V: TRBV12-3/TRBV12-4; CDR3: ASSPRRYGYT
size: -; V: TRBV29-1; CDR3: SVEGTGELF
size: many; V: TRBV20-1; CDR3: SARDWGGRTDTQY
size: many; V: TRBV3-1; CDR3: ASSPGTSGVNEQF
size: many; V: TRBV7-9; CDR3: ASSQRRAVGEQY
size: few; V: TRBV7-2; CDR3: ASSRTGLSGNTIY
size: few; V: TRBV6-2/TRBV6-3; CDR3: ASSSLAGGSGELF
size: many; V: TRBV25-1; CDR3: ASSGTGFYGYT
size: -; V: TRBV12-5; CDR3: AGPGDEDGYT
size: few; V: TRBV7-9; CDR3: ANSLSPGAKRETQY
size: many; V: TRBV12-3/TRBV12-4; CDR3: ASSLRESNEQF
size: many; V: TRBV19; CDR3: ASSIGIQETQY
size: many; V: TRBV6-5; CDR3: ASSYSGLGTRSNEKLF
size: few; V: TRBV5-1; CDR3: ASSPGQVREKLF
size: few; V: TRBV20-1; CDR3: SASKGIMNTEAF
size: -; V: TRBV20-1; CDR3: SARVRERASYNEQF
size: -; V: TRBV30; CDR3: AWRRQGRRTEQY